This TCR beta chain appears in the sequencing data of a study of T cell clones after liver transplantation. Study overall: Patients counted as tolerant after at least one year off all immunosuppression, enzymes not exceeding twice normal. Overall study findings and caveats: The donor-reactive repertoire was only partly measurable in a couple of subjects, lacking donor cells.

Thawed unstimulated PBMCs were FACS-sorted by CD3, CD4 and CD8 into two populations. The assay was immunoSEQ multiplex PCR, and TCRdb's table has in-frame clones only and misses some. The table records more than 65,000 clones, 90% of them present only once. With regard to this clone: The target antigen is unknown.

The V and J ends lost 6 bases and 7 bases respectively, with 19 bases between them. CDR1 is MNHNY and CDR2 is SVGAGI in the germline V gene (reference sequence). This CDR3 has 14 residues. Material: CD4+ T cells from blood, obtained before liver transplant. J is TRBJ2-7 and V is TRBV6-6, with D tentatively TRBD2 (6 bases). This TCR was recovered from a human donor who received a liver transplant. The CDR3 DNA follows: TGTGCCAGCAGGGCGTCCCTAGCGTCAAATGAGCAGTACTTC. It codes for CASRASLASNEQYF.